The clone carrying this T cell receptor beta chain was observed at least ten times. The antigen is not known. The CDR3 totals 10 residues. Germline V lookup: CDR1 SEHNR, CDR2 FQNEAQ (reference sequence). V shed 5 bases and J shed 12 bases, with 9 bases lying between them. TCRdb processed the reads anew with MiXCR; each CDR3 protein has one entry. The data contain roughly 230,000 distinct CDR3 sequences, 22% of them seen just once; the ten biggest clones take up 18%. This specimen belongs to a study of T cell repertoires in cytomegalovirus infection. Across the study: Based on public TCR beta signatures, there were indications of CMV infection and of a matching HLA type. General study points: Across the ex vivo response, the dominant clonotypes were HLA-C-restricted CMV-specific TCR beta clonotypes. Public TCR beta family frequency separated CMV-and-HLA carriers, including in an independent cohort.

Sequencing was done on a sample of CD8+ T cells from PBMCs. The TCR comes from a human donor in good health (CMV status not recorded). Some clones in this sample may be carry-over from other donors' samples. J is TRBJ2-3 and V is TRBV7-9; D is uncertain. CDR3 protein: CASSGSAQYF. The CDR3 nucleotides are TGTGCCAGCAGCGGCTCGGCCCAGTATTTT.